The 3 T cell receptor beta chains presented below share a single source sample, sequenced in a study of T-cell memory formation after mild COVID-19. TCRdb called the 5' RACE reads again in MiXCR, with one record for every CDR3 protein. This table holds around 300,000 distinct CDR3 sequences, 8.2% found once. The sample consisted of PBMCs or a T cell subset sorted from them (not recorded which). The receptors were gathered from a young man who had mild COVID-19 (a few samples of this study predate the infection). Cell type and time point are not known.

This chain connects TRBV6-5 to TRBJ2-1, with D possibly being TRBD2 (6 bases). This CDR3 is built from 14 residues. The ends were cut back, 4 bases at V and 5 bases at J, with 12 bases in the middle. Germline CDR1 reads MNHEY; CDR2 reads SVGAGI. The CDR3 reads CASSSEGRNNEQFF. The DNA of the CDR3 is TGTGCCAGCAGTTCGGAGGGGAGGAACAATGAGCAGTTCTTC.

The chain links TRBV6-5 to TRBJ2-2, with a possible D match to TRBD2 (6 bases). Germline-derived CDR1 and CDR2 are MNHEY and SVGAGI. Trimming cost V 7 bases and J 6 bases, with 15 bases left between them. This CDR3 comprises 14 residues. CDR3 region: CASTLLEGSGELFF. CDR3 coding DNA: TGTGCCAGCACCCTCCTGGAGGGCTCCGGGGAGCTGTTTTTT.

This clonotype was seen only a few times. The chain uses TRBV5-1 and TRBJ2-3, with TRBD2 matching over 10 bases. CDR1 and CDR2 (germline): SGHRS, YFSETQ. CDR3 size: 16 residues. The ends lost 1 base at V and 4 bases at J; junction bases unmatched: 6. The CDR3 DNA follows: TGCGCCAGCAGCTTGCATCTTAGCGGGGGGTCAGATACGCAGTATTTT. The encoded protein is CASSLHLSGGSDTQYF.